The following is a T cell receptor beta chain sequence with its context. These data are taken from a study of OX40 agonist ivuxolimab in advanced cancers. This CDR3 is 15 amino acids long. The germline V gene has CDR1 SGHVS and CDR2 FQNEAQ. Trimming removed 5 bases from V and 1 base from J, with 14 bases in between. Sequencing was performed with immunoSEQ multiplex PCR; in TCRdb, only in-frame clones are kept and a portion is missing. Here the sample spans approximately 81,000 clones, around 86% being singletons. V and J are TRBV7-8 and TRBJ1-1; D might be TRBD1 (6 bases). Sequenced material: CD4+ or CD8+ T cells sorted from blood, taken in a trial of the OX40 agonist ivuxolimab. This TCR was sampled from an adult with an advanced solid tumor such as melanoma, head and neck, liver or kidney cancer. As DNA, the CDR3 is TGTGCCAGCAGCGCCCACAGGGAGAGGAACACTGAAGCTTTCTTT. Translated: CASSAHRERNTEAFF. Combining the CDR3 with reference TRBV7-8 and TRBJ1-1 gives the whole variable domain GAGVSQSPRYKVAKRGQDVALRCDPISGHVSLFWYQQALGQGPEFLTYFQNEAQLDKSGLPSDRFFAERPEGSVSTLKIQRTQQEDSAVYLCASSAHRERNTEAFFGQGTRLTVV.